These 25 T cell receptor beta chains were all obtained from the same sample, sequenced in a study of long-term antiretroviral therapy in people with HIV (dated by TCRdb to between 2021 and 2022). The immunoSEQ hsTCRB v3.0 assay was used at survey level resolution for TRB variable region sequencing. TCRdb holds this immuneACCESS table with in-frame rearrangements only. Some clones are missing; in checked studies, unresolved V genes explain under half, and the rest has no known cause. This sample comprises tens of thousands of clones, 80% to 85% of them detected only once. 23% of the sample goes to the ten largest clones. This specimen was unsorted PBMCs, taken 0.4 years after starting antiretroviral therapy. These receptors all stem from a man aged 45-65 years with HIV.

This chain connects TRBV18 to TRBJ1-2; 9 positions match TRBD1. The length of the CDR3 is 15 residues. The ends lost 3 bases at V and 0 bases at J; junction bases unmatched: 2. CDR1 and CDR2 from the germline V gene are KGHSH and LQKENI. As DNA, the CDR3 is TGTGCCAGCTCACCGGACAGGGGCGCTAACTATGGCTACACCTTC. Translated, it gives CASSPDRGANYGYTF. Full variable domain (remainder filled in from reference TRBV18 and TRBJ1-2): NAGVMQNPRHLVRRRGQEARLRCSPMKGHSHVYWYRQLPEEGLKFMVYLQKENIIDESGMPKERFSAEFPKEGPSILRIQQVVRGDSAAYFCASSPDRGANYGYTFGSGTRLTVV.

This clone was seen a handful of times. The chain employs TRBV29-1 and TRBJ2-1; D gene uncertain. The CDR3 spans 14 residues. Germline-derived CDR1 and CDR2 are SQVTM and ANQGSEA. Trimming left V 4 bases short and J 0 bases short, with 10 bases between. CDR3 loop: CSVVRTSSYNEQFF. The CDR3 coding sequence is TGCAGCGTTGTGCGGACGAGCTCCTACAATGAGCAGTTCTTC.

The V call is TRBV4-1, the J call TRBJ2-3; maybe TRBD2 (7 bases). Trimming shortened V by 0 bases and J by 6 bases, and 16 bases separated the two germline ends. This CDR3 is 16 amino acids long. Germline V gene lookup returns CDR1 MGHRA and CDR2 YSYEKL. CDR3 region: CASSQDDRGAADTQYF. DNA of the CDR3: TGCGCCAGCAGCCAAGATGATCGGGGGGCAGCCGATACGCAGTATTTT.

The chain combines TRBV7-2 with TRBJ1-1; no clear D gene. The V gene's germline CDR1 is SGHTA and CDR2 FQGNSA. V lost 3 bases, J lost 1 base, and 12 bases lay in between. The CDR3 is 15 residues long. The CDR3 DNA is TGTGCCAGCAGCTTGATTGCCGGGAAGAACACTGAAGCTTTCTTT. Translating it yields CASSLIAGKNTEAFF.

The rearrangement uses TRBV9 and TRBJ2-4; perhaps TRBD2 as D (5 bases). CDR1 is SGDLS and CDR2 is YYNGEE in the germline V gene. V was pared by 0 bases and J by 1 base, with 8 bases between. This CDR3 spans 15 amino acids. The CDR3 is CASSVGGYAKNIQYF. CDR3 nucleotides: TGTGCCAGCAGCGTAGGAGGGTATGCCAAAAACATTCAGTACTTC.

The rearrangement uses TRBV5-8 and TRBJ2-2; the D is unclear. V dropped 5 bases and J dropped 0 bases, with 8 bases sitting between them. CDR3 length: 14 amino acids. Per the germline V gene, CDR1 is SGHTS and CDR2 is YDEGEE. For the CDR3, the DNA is TGTGCCAGCAGTAAGACCCCGAACACCGGGGAGCTGTTTTTT. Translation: CASSKTPNTGELFF.

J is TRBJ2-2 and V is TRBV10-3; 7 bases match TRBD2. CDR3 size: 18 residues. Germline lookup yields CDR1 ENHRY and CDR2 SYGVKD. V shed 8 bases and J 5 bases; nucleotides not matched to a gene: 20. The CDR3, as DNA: TGTGCCATCCAAAAAACGAGCGGGGTCACATCAATAACCGGGGAGCTGTTTTTT. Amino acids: CAIQKTSGVTSITGELFF.

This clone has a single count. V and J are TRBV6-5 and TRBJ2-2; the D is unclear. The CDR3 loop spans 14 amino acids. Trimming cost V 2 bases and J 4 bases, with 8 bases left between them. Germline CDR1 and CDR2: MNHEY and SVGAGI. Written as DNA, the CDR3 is TGTGCCAGCAGTTACCGATTGAGCACCGGGGAGCTGTTTTTT. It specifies CASSYRLSTGELFF.

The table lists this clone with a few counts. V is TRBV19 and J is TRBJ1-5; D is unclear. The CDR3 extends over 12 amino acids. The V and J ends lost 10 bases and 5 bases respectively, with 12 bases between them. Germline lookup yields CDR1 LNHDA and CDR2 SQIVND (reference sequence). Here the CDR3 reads CATQTGDQPQHF. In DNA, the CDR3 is TGTGCCACCCAAACCGGGGATCAGCCCCAGCATTTT. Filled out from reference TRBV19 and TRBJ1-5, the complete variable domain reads DGGITQSPKYLFRKEGQNVTLSCEQNLNHDAMYWYRQDPGQGLRLIYYSQIVNDFQKGDIAEGYSVSREKKESFPLTVTSAQKNPTAFYLCATQTGDQPQHFGDGTRLSIL.

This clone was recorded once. The CDR3 bases are TGTGCCAGCTCATTGGGACAGGGGGGAGAGACCCAGTACTTC. This sequence encodes CASSLGQGGETQYF. This sequence joins TRBV18 and TRBJ2-5; 11 bases fit TRBD1. J gave up 4 bases and V 5 bases, and 3 bases lay outside the gene matches. The germline CDR1 and CDR2 sequences are KGHSH and LQKENI. The CDR3 consists of 14 residues.

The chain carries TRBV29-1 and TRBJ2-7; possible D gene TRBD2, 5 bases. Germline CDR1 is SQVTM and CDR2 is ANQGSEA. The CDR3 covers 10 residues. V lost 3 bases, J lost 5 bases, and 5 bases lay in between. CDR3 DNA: TGCAGCGTTGAGGAGGACGAGCAGTACTTC. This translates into CSVEEDEQYF.

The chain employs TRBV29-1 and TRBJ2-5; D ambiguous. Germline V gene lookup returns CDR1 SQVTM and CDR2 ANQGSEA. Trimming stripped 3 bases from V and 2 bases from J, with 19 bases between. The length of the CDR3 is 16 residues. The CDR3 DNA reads TGCAGCGTTGATGGCCAGCCCCCCGCGACACAAGAGACCCAGTACTTC. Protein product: CSVDGQPPATQETQYF.

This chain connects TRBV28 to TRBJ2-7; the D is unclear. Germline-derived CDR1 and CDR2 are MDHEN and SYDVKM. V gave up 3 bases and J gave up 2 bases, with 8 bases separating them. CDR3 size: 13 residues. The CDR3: CASSFPGTYEQYF. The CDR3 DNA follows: TGTGCCAGCAGTTTCCCTGGGACCTACGAGCAGTACTTC.

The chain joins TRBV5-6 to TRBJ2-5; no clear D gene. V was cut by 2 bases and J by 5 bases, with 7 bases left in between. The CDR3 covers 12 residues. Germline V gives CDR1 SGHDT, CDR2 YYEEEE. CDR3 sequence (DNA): TGTGCCAGCAGCTTAGCCGGGGAGACCCAGTACTTC. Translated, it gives CASSLAGETQYF.

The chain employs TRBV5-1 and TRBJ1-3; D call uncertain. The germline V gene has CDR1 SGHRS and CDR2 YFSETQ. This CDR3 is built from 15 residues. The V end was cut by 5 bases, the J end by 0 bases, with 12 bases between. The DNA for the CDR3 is TGCGCCAGCAGTACAGACGGTAACTCTGGAAACACCATATATTTT. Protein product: CASSTDGNSGNTIYF.

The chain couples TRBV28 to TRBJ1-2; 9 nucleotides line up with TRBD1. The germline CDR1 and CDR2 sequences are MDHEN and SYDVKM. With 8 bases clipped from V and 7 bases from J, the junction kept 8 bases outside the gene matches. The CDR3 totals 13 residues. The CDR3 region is CASLWGTGLGYTF. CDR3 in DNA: TGTGCCAGCTTATGGGGGACAGGGCTTGGCTACACCTTC.

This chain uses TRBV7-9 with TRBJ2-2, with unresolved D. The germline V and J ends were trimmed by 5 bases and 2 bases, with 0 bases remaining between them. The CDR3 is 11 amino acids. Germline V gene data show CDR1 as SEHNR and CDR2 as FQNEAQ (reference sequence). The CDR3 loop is CASSNTGELFF. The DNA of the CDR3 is TGTGCCAGCAGCAACACCGGGGAGCTGTTTTTT.

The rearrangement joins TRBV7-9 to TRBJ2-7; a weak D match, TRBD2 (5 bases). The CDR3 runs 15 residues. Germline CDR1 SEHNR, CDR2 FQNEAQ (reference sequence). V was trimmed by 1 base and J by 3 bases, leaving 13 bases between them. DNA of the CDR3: TGTGCCAGCAGCTTAGGGACTCCATCCTTCTACGAGCAGTACTTC. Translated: CASSLGTPSFYEQYF.

CDR3 DNA: TGTGCCAGCAGTTTTTGGGGGGGGGCCCAGCATTTT. Amino acid sequence: CASSFWGGAQHF. The genes are TRBV28 and TRBJ1-5, with D perhaps matching TRBD1 (5 bases). Germline values: CDR1 MDHEN, CDR2 SYDVKM. Trimming took 3 bases from V and 11 from J, leaving 11 bases between them. The CDR3 is 12 residues long.

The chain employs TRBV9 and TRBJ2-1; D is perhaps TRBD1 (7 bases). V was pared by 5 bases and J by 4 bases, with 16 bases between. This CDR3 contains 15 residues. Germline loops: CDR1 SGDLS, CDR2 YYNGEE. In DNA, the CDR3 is TGTGCCAGCAGTCCCGACAGGGCGGGGTACAATGAGCAGTTCTTC. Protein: CASSPDRAGYNEQFF.

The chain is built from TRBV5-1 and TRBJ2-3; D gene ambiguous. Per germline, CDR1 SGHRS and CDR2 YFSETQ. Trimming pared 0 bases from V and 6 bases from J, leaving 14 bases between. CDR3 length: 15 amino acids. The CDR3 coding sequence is TGCGCCAGCAGCTTGGACCCGATATCGTACGATACGCAGTATTTT. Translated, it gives CASSLDPISYDTQYF. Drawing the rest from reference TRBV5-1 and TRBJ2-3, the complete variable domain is KAGVTQTPRYLIKTRGQQVTLSCSPISGHRSVSWYQQTPGQGLQFLFEYFSETQRNKGNFPGRFSGRQFSNSRSEMNVSTLELGDSALYLCASSLDPISYDTQYFGPGTRLTVL.

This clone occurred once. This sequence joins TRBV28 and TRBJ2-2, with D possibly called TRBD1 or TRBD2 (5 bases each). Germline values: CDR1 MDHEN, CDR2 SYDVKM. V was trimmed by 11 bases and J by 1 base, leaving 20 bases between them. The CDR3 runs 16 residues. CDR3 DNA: TGTGCCGACCTACCAACCGGGACGGAGAACACCGGGGAGCTGTTTTTT. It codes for CADLPTGTENTGELFF.

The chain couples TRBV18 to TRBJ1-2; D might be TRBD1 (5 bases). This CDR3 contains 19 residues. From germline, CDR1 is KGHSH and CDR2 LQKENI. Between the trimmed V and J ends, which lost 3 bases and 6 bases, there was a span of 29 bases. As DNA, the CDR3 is TGTGCCAGCTCACCCTCTCCCGCCGGGACGGCTGCACTACTACATGGCTACACCTTC. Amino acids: CASSPSPAGTAALLHGYTF.

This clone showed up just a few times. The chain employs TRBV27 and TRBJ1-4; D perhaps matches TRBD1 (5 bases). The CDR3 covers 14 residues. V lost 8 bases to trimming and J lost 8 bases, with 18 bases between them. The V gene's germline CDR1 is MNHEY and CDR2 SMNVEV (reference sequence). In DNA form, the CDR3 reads TGTGCCAGCGGGGACTTGAGCGGGTCCGAAAAACTGTTTTTT. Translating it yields CASGDLSGSEKLFF.

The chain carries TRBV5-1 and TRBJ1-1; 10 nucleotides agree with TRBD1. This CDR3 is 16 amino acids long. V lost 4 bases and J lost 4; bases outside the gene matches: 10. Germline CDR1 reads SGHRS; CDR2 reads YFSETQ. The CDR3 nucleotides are TGCGCCAGCAGCCCGTCCCCCGGGACAGGGGCCACTGAAGCTTTCTTT. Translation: CASSPSPGTGATEAFF.